The subject of this entry is one T cell receptor beta chain. Its cognate antigen has yet to be identified. The junction differs from germline at one of its ends, possibly a read error. TCRbeta CDR3 regions were amplified from genomic DNA by means of the immunoSEQ Assay, a bias-controlled multiplex PCR. The source study handled its data this way. Within the assay, amplification of reference gene primers was used to estimate how many nucleated cells each sample contained. To quantify the absolute abundance of each unique TCRbeta CDR3 rearrangement, sequence reads were collapsed and filtered. For each sample, productive Simpson clonality was calculated as the square root of Simpson's diversity index across productive rearrangements. Drawn from immuneACCESS, this table holds only the in-frame rearrangements with V and J called that TCRdb kept. Clones are partly lost; checked studies trace under half to an unresolved V gene and leave the rest unexplained. V, J and clone size reflect that table, while D and trimming were determined from the DNA. The sample table lists more than 70,000 clones, 86% of them with a count of one. More than 7% of the sample comes from the top ten.

This specimen comes from a study of blood T cell repertoires in COVID-19 (dated by TCRdb to the early 2020s). For the study in its entirety: Samples covering the acute and convalescent phases of COVID-19 were provided by collaborators in the United States, Italy and Spain. The material from the prospective study consisted of cDNA or gDNA derived from T cells, B-cell-depleted T cells, or PBMCs. Subjects who had been exposed to COVID-19, were actively infected with it, or had recovered from it provided the deeply sampled blood TCRbeta repertoires that made up the dataset. A freely available public database, intended as a resource for researchers studying the immune response to SARS-CoV-2, is where the repertoires were released. Samples came from the ongoing ImmuneRACE study (first 160 participants) plus 1,254 subjects from 6 global collaborators. Nearly every sample came with metadata listing a de-identified subject ID, COVID-19 status, age in years and sex. Where available, HLA class I and class II types were taken from metadata supplied by the sample provider and were not determined by assay-based typing.

Broader findings and caveats from the paper: The quantity of clinical and demographic metadata differed by source and by participant and was supplied without curation.

The CDR3 goes from the cysteine to the phenylalanine over 14 residues. Just the 42-base CDR3 DNA is kept, in frame starting at base 1. The germline V gene supplies CDR1 MDHEN and CDR2 SYDVKM. Each collaborating institution followed its own protocols to collect whole blood in K2EDTA tubes. For TCRbeta analysis, collaborator samples were shipped as frozen whole blood, as isolated PBMCs, or as DNA extracted from either sample type. What was sequenced was peripheral blood. The chain was built from TRBV28 and TRBJ1-1, with the identity of the D gene unclear. The receptor was derived from a man aged 60 to 69 with acute or convalescent COVID-19. The sequenced DNA: TGTGCCAGCAGACTAGGGTCAGTGAAAACTGAAGCTTTCTTT. Its protein product is CASRLGSVKTEAFF.